This T cell receptor beta chain was profiled in a study of cytomegalovirus exposure and HLA in healthy donors (dated by TCRdb to about 2017). Notes on the research overall: In an earlier analysis of roughly 590 of the donors, roughly 300 Gb of sequence data and 90 million to 130 million unique TCR beta sequences from approximately 180 million T cells were reported. To predict cytomegalovirus infection status, the study brought together high-throughput TCR immunosequencing, statistical association of individual TCRs with disease status, and machine learning. Among the roughly 390 genotyped donors, about 83% belonged to the genetic ancestry cluster associated with self-reported Caucasian donors. A later genetic analysis used genome-wide SNP genotypes for about three fifths of the 666 donors, treating that subset as a discovery cohort. Typing coverage varied by locus: roughly 629-640 donors for A, B, C, DRB1 and DQB1; some 520 for DQA1; nearly 610 for DPA1; roughly 470 for DPB1. HLA typing covered class I and class II loci at four-digit resolution. The study aimed to test whether cataloging public T cell receptors could reveal signatures of past pathogen exposure. An early release covering 500 to 750 HLA-typed donors comprised approximately 300 gigabases of sequencing data and around 80 million unique TCR sequences. In addition to the first cohort of about 650 subjects, a separate validation cohort of approximately 110 different subjects was used. Donor age, sex, ethnicity and CMV serostatus were collected together with the repertoire data. The study used immunosequencing to profile the T cell repertoires of approximately 690 subjects and linked those repertoires to cytomegalovirus serostatus. Across under 500 genotyped donors of the cohort, an average of approximately 200,000 unique TCR beta nucleotide sequences per donor were sequenced, and 15% to 20% of those sequences were non-productive. To decide whether each TCR beta V gene segment behaved as functional or pseudogenic, an earlier analysis of some 600 of the donors relied on high-throughput TCR beta sequencing. In the later analysis, no new phenotypic data were used to find candidate immune exposures; instead, reliance was placed on TCR beta sequences and their occurrence across donors. Every repertoire in the discovery cohort had been generated on one and the same sequencing platform. A handful of DR-DQ haplotypes were handled as single units for association and clustering because linkage in the cohort was strong. In a later analysis, previously published TCR beta repertoires from 666 donors were re-analyzed and high-resolution HLA genotyping was added so that TCR occurrence patterns could be studied.

The receptor library was made with the immunoSEQ multiplex PCR assay. For the multiplex PCR, a mixture combining 60 forward primers for TCR Vbeta segments and 13 reverse primers for TCR Jbeta segments was used. A multiplex PCR assay on genomic DNA amplified the CDR3 region of rearranged TCR beta genes. The amplified TCR beta libraries were sequenced on the Illumina HiSeq System as 87-base-pair reads. As for the original processing: In a later analysis, roughly 80 million unique TCR beta chains were counted across the approximately 640 repertoires, and around 11 million of these chains were shared by at least two donors. Raw reads were error-corrected and collapsed into unique sequences with a nearest-neighbor algorithm that merged closely related sequences to remove PCR and sequencing errors. Alignment of CDR3 sequences to IMGT reference sequences was used to assign V, D and J gene segments. For a sequence to be retained, a match of at least six nucleotides to both a V gene segment and a J gene segment was required. A rearrangement counted as productive if the CDR3 had no stop codons and remained in frame with V and J, and every other rearrangement counted as non-productive. Following IMGT convention, CDR3 was defined as the stretch from the second conserved V-encoded cysteine to the conserved J-encoded phenylalanine. The earlier analysis of 500 to 650 of the donors excluded any sequence lacking an unambiguous match to a single V gene segment. In an earlier analysis of several hundred of the donors, V segments were called functional above 56.7% productive rearrangements and were called segregating when the between-donor standard deviation exceeded 5%. To diagnose cytomegalovirus status from the catalog of TCR beta chain sequences, a statistical classification framework was built. In a later analysis, TCR nucleotide sequences were compared against IMGT/GENE-DB human TR gene sequences so that V and J genes could be assigned. A later analysis assigned CDR3 sequences and most-parsimonious VDJ recombination scenarios with the TCRdist pipeline. In a later analysis, each TCR beta chain was defined by its CDR3 amino acid sequence together with its V-gene family, and reads lacking a unique V-gene family were excluded. To address suspected cross-contamination and a sequencing artifact, a later analysis removed 592 highly shared, low-generation-probability nucleotide sequences. A later analysis calculated a clonal expansion index for each public chain from normalized within-repertoire ranks of inferred template counts. In a later analysis, generation probabilities were computed using a VDJ recombination model fitted to out-of-frame rearrangements, and the results were checked against IGoR. In a later analysis, TCR-TCR, TCR-HLA and TCR-CMV co-occurrence was scored with hypergeometric tests, and a repertoire-size bias correction was applied to TCR pairs. In a later analysis, false discovery rates were estimated by permuting HLA or CMV assignments 20 times. In a later analysis, co-occurring TCRs were grouped with DBSCAN, and TCRdist sequence similarity was added when clustering was performed within HLA-allele-positive subsets. Repertoires with fewer than 30,000 or more than 120,000 public chains were left out of co-occurrence clustering, as were five repertoires with anomalous nucleotide sharing. Entries here come from immuneACCESS through TCRdb and include only in-frame sequences with V and J called. Some clones fail to appear in such tables; in the studies checked, an unresolved V gene covers under half of the shortfall, and the cause of the remainder is unknown. V and J calls and clone size come straight from that table; D and trimming were deduced from the DNA. This sample holds 100,000 to 150,000 clones; 81% were observed only once. The top ten hold about 0.76% of the sample.

Paper-wide results and their limitations: In a later analysis, most CMV-associated TCR beta chains were found to appear HLA-restricted, with HLA associations seemingly driven largely by CMV exposure. According to a later analysis, TCR association rates differed among HLA loci, with DRB1 alleles showing the most associated TCRs and HLA-C alleles showing the fewest. Because HLA typing was unavailable for some donors at each locus, only the typed subset was used in association tests. Around 16 rarely observed V segments, including chromosome 9 orphons, were excluded from the earlier analysis of approximately 600 of the donors because counts were too low. A later genetic analysis reported fewer N-insertions in productive TCRs among donors in an Asian-associated ancestry cluster than the roughly 690-donor mean. Immune exposure information for the cohort was limited to CMV serostatus. In a later analysis, HLA-associated TCR beta chains showed more clonal expansion and lower generation probabilities than non-associated chains that were equally common. While some public TCRs were present in many individuals, most TCR sequences turned up only very rarely across donors. In an earlier analysis of under 600 of the donors, most TCR beta V segments were observed in productive rearrangements about 87% or about 30% of the time, broadly matching IMGT annotations. In vitro tests confirmed that a few of the cytomegalovirus-associated TCR beta chains recognize cytomegalovirus antigens. Strong co-occurrence of HLA alleles, especially DR and DQ, made assigning TCR associations to individual alleles difficult. The classifier was reported to diagnose cytomegalovirus status with high specificity and sensitivity in both the original and validation cohorts. Several of the top co-occurrence clusters appeared to be linked to parvovirus B19, influenza, CMV and Epstein-Barr virus, according to a later analysis. At a false discovery rate of 0.05, a later analysis linked 16,000 or so TCR beta sequences to specific HLA alleles. Presence/absence analyses assumed roughly uniform sequencing depth across donors, an assumption that may not hold. This cohort had only TCR beta chains sequenced, and the lack of alpha or paired-chain data limited which features could be detected. A further reported finding was that TCR beta sequences accurately predicted the HLA-A and HLA-B alleles for most subjects in the first cohort. The authors suggested that the approach could potentially be extended to other disease states and immunological phenotypes. An association between a missense DCLRE1C variant and V-gene and J-gene trimming of TCR beta chains was found in a later genetic analysis and replicated in an independent cohort. The study gave a list of 150 to 200 TCR beta chains associated with cytomegalovirus. Correlated functional status among segregating V segments might be attributable to linkage disequilibrium, but an unknown experimental factor could not be ruled out. A cluster of highly shared sequence variants was judged likely to represent a technical artifact of the sequencing pipeline.

Of note for this clone: Its recognized antigen is unknown. No much larger clonotype is one base removed from it; base qualities were not supplied.

The cohort comprised 666 healthy bone marrow donors. At the time of sampling, all cohort members were nominally healthy, though unrecorded immune exposures were likely present. The donor tested CMV seronegative and was one of the 352 seronegative cohort members. Every donor gave a peripheral blood sample, and the peripheral blood mononuclear cells from that sample were used for TCR beta sequencing. Genomic DNA was extracted from the blood cell samples with the Qiagen DNeasy Blood Extraction Kit. The receptor was derived from a man aged 18 to 29 in good health and CMV-seronegative. Sequencing input: PBMCs.

The DNA reads TGTGCCAGCTCCCTAGGAAATTCACCCCTCCACTTT. Protein translation: CASSLGNSPLHF. The chain is made from TRBV2 and TRBJ1-6; no D segment can be confidently identified. The CDR3 measures 12 amino acids from cysteine to phenylalanine. The DNA shown is the 36-base CDR3, in frame from base 1. The germline ends are 9 bases apart after V is trimmed by 8 bases and J by 7 bases. Per the germline V gene, SNHLY is the CDR1 and FYNNEI is the CDR2.